The next 7 T cell receptor beta chains were all read from a single sample in a study of CD8+ T cells in alopecia areata listed by TCRdb under 2018. Libraries were built with the immunoSEQ multiplex PCR assay. RNA was extracted from all samples and reverse transcribed into cDNA as template for TCR sequencing. Not all clones reach the TCRdb copy of this immuneACCESS table, which keeps in-frame sequences only. Checked studies attribute under half of the gap to unresolved V genes and leave the rest unexplained. The table for this sample lists under 300,000 clones; 60% of them were counted only once. The top ten clones comprise 0.8% to 1% of the sample. The meaning of the sample's treatment or condition label: oral pan-JAK inhibitor, 5-10 mg twice daily. The sequences come from CD4+ T cells sorted from blood, collected at roughly week 53, from a patient treated with tofacitinib. These receptors came from a human donor with alopecia areata.

This clone has more than one count but fewer than ten. The rearrangement links TRBV5-1 to TRBJ2-5; D possibly corresponds to TRBD1 (6 bases). The germline V and J ends were trimmed by 4 bases and 1 base, with 8 bases remaining between them. The germline gives CDR1 SGHRS, CDR2 YFSETQ. CDR3 length: 13 residues. The CDR3 DNA reads as TGCGCCAGCAGCCCGGACAGCCAAGAGACCCAGTACTTC. This sequence encodes CASSPDSQETQYF.

The V and J genes are TRBV12-5 and TRBJ1-5; D might be TRBD1 (5 bases). CDR1 and CDR2 from the germline V gene are LGHNT and FRNRAP. This CDR3 region has 16 residues. V dropped 6 bases and J dropped 1 base, with 16 bases sitting between them. In nucleotides, the CDR3 is TGTGCTAGTGGCCCTAGGGGAGGGAAGAGCAATCAGCCCCAGCATTTT. The encoded protein is CASGPRGGKSNQPQHF.

This clone was observed a few times. The chain recombines TRBV7-9 with TRBJ2-3, with D perhaps TRBD1 (5 bases). Germline values: CDR1 SEHNR, CDR2 FQNEAQ (reference sequence). V lost 4 bases and J lost 5, with 16 bases in between. The CDR3 extends over 15 amino acids. The CDR3 coding sequence is TGTGCCAGCAGCTCCCCAGGGCTCCCGGGAGATACGCAGTATTTT. It yields the protein CASSSPGLPGDTQYF.

The rearrangement links TRBV29-1 to TRBJ1-2, with 9 positions matching TRBD1. The CDR3 has 12 residues. The germline CDR1 and CDR2 sequences are SQVTM and ANQGSEA. The J segment lost 6 bases and the V segment lost 6 bases, leaving 5 bases of the junction unmatched. The DNA of the CDR3 is TGCAGCGTCAGGACAGGGGCCGATGGCTACACCTTC. It specifies CSVRTGADGYTF.

The genes are TRBV2 and TRBJ2-7; no clear D gene. The V gene lost 3 bases and the J gene lost 6 bases, with 9 bases spanning the gap. CDR1 and CDR2 (germline): SNHLY, FYNNEI. The CDR3 consists of 12 residues. CDR3 protein: CASSDRSGEQYF. The CDR3 bases are TGTGCCAGCAGTGACAGGTCCGGCGAGCAGTACTTC.

The chain recombines TRBV2 with TRBJ2-1; perhaps TRBD1 as D (5 bases). V gave up 4 bases and J gave up 9 bases, with 19 bases separating them. CDR1 SNHLY and CDR2 FYNNEI come from the germline V gene. CDR3 size: 15 residues. The CDR3 sequence is CASSGAWGLLGEQFF. The CDR3 DNA reads TGTGCCAGCAGTGGGGCGTGGGGCCTTCTCGGTGAGCAGTTCTTC.

The chain recombines TRBV11-1 with TRBJ2-7; D is possibly TRBD1 (5 bases). V dropped 3 bases and J dropped 5 bases, with 11 bases sitting between them. Looked up from germline, CDR1 is SGHAT and CDR2 is FQDESV (reference sequence). CDR3 length equals 13 residues. The chain's CDR3 is CASSFQGWNEQYF. The CDR3, as DNA: TGTGCCAGCAGCTTTCAGGGTTGGAACGAGCAGTACTTC.